The entry that follows covers one T cell receptor (beta chain) sequence. Its antigen is still unknown. This entry belongs to a study of vaccination and CD4 T cells after COVID-19. The treatment is: roughly ten-day PBMC culture with coronavirus spike peptide pools or control peptides (ViraFEST assay). The authors cultured 1.5 million to 2 million PBMCs per well with around 10 IU/ml IL-2 and 10 ug/ml peptide pools. Cultured CD4+ T-cell DNA underwent Oncomine TCR Beta short-read sequencing. TCRdb analysed the PCR reads with MiXCR anew, one entry per CDR3 protein. The repertoire consists of nearly 8,000 distinct CDR3 sequences, with 58% occurring once and the leading ten covering approximately 32%. The CDR3 has 16 residues. Trimming pared 6 bases from V and 6 bases from J, leaving 21 bases between. Germline V gene data show CDR1 as MNHNS and CDR2 as SASEGT.

This clonotype originated in a human donor who had recovered from COVID-19. This chain links TRBV6-1 with TRBJ1-5; weak D call: TRBD1 (6 bases). Sequencing used CD4+ T cells from blood, cultured in vitro. CDR3 protein: CASSKLQGRSGQPQHF. The DNA for the CDR3 is TGTGCCAGCAGCAAACTCCAGGGGCGCAGCGGTCAGCCCCAGCATTTT.